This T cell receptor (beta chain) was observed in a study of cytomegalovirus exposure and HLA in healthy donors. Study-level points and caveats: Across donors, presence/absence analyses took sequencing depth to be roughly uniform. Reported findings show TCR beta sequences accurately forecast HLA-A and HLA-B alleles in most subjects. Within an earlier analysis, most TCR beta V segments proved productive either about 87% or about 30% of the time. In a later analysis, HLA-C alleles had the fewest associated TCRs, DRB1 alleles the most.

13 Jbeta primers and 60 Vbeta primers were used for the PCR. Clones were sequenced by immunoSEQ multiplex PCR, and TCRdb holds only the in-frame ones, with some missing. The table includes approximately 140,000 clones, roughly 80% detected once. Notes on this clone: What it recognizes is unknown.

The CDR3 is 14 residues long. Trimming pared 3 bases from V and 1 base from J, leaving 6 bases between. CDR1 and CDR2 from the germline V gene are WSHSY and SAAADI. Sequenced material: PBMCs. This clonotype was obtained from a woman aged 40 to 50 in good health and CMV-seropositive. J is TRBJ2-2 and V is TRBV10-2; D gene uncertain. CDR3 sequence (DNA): TGCGCCAGCAGTGAAATAGTGAACACCGGGGAGCTGTTTTTT. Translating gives CASSEIVNTGELFF.